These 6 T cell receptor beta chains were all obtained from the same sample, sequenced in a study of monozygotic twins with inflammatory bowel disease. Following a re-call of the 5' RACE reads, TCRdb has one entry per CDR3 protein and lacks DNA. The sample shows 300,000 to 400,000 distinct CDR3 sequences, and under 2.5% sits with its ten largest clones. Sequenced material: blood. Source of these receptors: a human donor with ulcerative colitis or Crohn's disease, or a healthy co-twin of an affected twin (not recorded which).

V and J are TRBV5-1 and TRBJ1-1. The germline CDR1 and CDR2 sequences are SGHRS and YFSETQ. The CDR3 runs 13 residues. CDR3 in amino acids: CASSHIENTEAFF.

The CDR3 here is CASSRRDMRNYGYTF. This sequence joins TRBV5-6 and TRBJ1-2; the TCRdb call, TRBD1, lacks DNA for checking. CDR1 and CDR2 from the germline V gene are SGHDT and YYEEEE. This CDR3 has 15 amino acids. Using reference TRBV5-6 and TRBJ1-2 for the parts outside the CDR3, the full variable domain is DAGVTQSPTHLIKTRGQQVTLRCSPKSGHDTVSWYQQALGQGPQFIFQYYEEEERQRGNFPDRFSGHQFPNYSSELNVNALLLGDSALYLCASSRRDMRNYGYTFGSGTRLTVV.

The CDR3 protein is CSAPIPTSGSNEQFF. V and J are TRBV20-1 and TRBJ2-1; TCRdb returns TRBD2, unconfirmable since there is no DNA. The V gene's germline CDR1 is DFQATT and CDR2 SNEGSKA (reference sequence). CDR3 size: 15 residues.

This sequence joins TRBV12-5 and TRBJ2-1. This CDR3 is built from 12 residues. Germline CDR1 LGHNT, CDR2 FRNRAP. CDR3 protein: CASGPQYNEQFF.

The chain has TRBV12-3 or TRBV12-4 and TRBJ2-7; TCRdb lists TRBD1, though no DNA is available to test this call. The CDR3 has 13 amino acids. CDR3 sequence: CASRRSGAYEQYF.

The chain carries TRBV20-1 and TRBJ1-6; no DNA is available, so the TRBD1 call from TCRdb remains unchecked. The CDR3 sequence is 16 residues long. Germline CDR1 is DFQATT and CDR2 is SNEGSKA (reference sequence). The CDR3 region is CSAVDTGGGEGSPLHF.